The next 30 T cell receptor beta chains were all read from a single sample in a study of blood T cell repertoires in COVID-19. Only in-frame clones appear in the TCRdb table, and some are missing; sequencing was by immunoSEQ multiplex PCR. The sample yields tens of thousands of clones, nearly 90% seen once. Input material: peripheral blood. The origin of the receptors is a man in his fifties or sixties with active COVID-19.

The CDR3 DNA is TGTGCCAGCAGTGAGGGAGTAACCCATTCACCCCTCCACTTT. This sequence encodes CASSEGVTHSPLHF. The V call is TRBV6-4, the J call TRBJ1-6, with no clear D. Germline CDR1 MRHNA, CDR2 SNTAGT. Between the trimmed V and J ends, which lost 3 bases and 8 bases, there was a span of 11 bases. The CDR3 has 14 residues.

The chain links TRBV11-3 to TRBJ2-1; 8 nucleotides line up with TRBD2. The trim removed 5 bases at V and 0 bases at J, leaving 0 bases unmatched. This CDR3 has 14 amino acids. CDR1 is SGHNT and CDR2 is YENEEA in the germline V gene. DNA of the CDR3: TGTGCCAGCAGCGCGGGAGGCTCCTACAATGAGCAGTTCTTC. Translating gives CASSAGGSYNEQFF.

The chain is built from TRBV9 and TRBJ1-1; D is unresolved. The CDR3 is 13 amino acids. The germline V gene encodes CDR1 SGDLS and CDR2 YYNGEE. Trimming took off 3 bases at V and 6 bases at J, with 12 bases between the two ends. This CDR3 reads CASSARGKPEAFF. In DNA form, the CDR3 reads TGTGCCAGCAGCGCCCGGGGTAAACCTGAAGCTTTCTTT.

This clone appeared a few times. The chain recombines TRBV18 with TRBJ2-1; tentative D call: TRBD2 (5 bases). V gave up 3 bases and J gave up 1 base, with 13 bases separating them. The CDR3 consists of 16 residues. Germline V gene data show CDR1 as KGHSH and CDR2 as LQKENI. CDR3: CASSPTGPGSYNEQFF. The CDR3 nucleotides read TGTGCCAGCTCACCTACGGGTCCGGGGTCCTACAATGAGCAGTTCTTC.

The CDR3 DNA reads as TGTGCCAGCAGTTTATCCCCGGGACACCGCTACGAGCAGTACTTC. Amino acid sequence: CASSLSPGHRYEQYF. The chain links TRBV27 to TRBJ2-7, with D possibly TRBD1 on 6 matching bases. In germline, CDR1 is MNHEY, CDR2 SMNVEV (reference sequence). V dropped 0 bases and J dropped 3 bases, with 12 bases sitting between them. The CDR3 extends over 15 amino acids.

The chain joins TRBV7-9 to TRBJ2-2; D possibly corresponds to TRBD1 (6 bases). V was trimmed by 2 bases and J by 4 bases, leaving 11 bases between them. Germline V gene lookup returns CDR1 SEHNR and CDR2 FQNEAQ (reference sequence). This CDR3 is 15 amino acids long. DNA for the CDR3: TGTGCCAGCAGCTTAATACAGGGCCTCACCGGGGAGCTGTTTTTT. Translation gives CASSLIQGLTGELFF.

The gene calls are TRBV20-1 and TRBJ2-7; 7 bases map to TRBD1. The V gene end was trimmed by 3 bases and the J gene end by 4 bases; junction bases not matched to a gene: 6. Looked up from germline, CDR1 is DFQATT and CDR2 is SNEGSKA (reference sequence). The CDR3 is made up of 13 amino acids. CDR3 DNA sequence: TGCAGTGCTAGTTCGGGACAGCTTTACGAGCAGTACTTC. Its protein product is CSASSGQLYEQYF.

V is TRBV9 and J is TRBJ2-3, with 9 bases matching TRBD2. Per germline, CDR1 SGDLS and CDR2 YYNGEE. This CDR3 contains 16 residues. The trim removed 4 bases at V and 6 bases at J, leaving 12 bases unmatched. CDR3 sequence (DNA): TGTGCCAGCAGCCCCCGATCTAGCGGGATTGGGGATACGCAGTATTTT. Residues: CASSPRSSGIGDTQYF.

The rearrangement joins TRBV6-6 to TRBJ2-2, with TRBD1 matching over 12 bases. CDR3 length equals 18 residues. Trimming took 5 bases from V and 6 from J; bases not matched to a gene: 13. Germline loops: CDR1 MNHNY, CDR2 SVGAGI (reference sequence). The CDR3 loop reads CASSLKRPGQGAPGELFF. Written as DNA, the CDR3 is TGTGCCAGCAGTCTAAAACGACCGGGACAGGGGGCGCCCGGGGAGCTGTTTTTT.

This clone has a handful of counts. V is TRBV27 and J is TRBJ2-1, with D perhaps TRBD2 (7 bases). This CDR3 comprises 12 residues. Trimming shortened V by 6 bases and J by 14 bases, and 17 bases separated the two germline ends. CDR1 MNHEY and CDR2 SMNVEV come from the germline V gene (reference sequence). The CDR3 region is CASSPGGRDEFF. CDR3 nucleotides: TGTGCCAGCAGCCCCGGGGGGCGGGATGAGTTCTTC.

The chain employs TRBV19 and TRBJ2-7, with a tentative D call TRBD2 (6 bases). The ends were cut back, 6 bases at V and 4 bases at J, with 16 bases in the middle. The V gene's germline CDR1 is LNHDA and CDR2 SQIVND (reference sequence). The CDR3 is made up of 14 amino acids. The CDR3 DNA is TGTGCCAGTAGCCCCTCGGGAGACCATTACGAGCAGTACTTC. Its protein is CASSPSGDHYEQYF.

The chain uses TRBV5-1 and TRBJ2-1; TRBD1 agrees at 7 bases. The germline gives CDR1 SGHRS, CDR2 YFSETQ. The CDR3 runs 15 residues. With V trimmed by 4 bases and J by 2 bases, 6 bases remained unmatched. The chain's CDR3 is CASSLGQSPYNEQFF. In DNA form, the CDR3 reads TGCGCCAGCAGCCTGGGACAGTCTCCCTACAATGAGCAGTTCTTC. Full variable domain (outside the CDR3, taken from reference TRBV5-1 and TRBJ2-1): KAGVTQTPRYLIKTRGQQVTLSCSPISGHRSVSWYQQTPGQGLQFLFEYFSETQRNKGNFPGRFSGRQFSNSRSEMNVSTLELGDSALYLCASSLGQSPYNEQFFGPGTRLTVL.

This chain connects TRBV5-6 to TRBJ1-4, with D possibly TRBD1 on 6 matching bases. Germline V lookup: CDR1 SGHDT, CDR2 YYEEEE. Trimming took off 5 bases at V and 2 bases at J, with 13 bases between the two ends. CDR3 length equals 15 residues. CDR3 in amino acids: CASSSTGSTNEKLFF. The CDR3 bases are TGTGCCAGCAGTAGTACAGGGTCCACTAATGAAAAACTGTTTTTT.

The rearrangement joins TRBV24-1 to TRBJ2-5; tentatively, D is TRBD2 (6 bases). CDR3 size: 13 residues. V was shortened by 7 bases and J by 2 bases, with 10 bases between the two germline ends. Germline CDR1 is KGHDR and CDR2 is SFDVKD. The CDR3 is CATSPGLQETQYF. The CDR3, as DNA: TGTGCCACCAGCCCGGGACTTCAAGAGACCCAGTACTTC.

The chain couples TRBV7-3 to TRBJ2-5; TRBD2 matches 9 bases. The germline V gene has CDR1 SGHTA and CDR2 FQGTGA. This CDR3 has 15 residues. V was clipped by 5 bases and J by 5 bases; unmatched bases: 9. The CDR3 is CASSTGLAPQETQYF. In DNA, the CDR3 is TGTGCCAGCAGCACGGGACTAGCCCCACAGGAGACCCAGTACTTC.

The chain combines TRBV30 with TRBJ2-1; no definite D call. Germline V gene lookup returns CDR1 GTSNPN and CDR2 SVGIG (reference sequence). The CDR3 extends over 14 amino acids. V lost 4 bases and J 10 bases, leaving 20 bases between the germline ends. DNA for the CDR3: TGTGCCTGGAAACTATCTGTGGTCGCCGGGGAGCAGTTCTTC. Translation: CAWKLSVVAGEQFF. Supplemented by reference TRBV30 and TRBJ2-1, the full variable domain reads SQTIHQWPATLVQPVGSPLSLECTVEGTSNPNLYWYRQAAGRGLQLLFYSVGIGQISSEVPQNLSASRPQDRQFILSSKKLLLSDSGFYLCAWKLSVVAGEQFFGPGTRLTVL.

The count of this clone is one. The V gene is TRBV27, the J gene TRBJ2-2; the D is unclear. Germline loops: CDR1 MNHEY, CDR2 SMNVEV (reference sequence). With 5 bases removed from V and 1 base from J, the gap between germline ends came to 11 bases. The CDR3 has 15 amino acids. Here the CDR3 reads CASSLMNRNTGELFF. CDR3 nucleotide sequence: TGTGCCAGCAGTCTCATGAACAGGAACACCGGGGAGCTGTTTTTT.

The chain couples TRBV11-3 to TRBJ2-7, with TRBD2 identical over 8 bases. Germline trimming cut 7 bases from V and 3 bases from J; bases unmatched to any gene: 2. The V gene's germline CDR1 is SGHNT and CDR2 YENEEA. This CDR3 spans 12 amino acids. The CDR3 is CASTRGGYEQYF. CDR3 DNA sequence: TGTGCCAGCACACGGGGGGGCTACGAGCAGTACTTC.

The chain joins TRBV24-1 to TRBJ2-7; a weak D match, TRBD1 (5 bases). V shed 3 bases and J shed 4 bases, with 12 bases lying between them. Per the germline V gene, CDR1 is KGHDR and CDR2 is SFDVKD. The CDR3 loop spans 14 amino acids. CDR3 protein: CATSDPPRDYEQYF. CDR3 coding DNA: TGTGCCACCAGTGATCCCCCCAGGGATTACGAGCAGTACTTC.

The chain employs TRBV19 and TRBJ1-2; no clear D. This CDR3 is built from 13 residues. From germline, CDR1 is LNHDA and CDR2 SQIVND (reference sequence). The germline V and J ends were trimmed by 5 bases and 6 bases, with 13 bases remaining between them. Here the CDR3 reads CASSFRARDGYTF. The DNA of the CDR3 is TGTGCCAGTAGTTTCCGGGCGCGGGATGGCTACACCTTC.

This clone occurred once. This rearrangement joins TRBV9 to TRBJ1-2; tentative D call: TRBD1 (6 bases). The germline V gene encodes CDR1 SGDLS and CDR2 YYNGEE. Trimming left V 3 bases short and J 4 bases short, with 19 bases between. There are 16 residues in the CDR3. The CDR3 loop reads CASSANAPTGFYGYTF. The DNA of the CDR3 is TGTGCCAGCAGCGCGAACGCGCCGACAGGATTCTATGGCTACACCTTC.

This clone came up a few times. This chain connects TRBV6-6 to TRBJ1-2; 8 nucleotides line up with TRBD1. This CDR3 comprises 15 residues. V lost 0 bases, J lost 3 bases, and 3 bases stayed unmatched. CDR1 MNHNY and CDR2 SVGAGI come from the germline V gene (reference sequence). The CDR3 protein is CASSYSDRADYGYTF. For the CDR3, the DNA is TGTGCCAGCAGTTACTCGGACAGGGCCGACTATGGCTACACCTTC.

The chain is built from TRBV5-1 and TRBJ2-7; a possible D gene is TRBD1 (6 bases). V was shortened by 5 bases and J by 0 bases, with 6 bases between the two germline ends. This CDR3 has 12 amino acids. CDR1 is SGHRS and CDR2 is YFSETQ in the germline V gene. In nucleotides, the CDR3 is TGCGCCAGCAGGGACAGCTCCTACGAGCAGTACTTC. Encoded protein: CASRDSSYEQYF.

In DNA, the CDR3 is TGTGCCAGCAGAACAGGGGAGAACACCATATATTTT. It translates to CASRTGENTIYF. V gene TRBV12-3 or TRBV12-4 combines with J gene TRBJ1-3; 7 nucleotides align to TRBD1. V shed 6 bases and J 7 bases; nucleotides not matched to a gene: 3. The CDR3 contains 12 residues.

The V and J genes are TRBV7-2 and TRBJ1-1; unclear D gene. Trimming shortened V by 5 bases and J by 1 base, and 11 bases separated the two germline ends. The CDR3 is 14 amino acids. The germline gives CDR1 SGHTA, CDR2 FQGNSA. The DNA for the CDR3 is TGTGCCAGCAGCCTTGGACTGGAGAACACTGAAGCTTTCTTT. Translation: CASSLGLENTEAFF.

The DNA for the CDR3 is TGTGCCAGCAGCTCAGGACAGGTTAGGGGAACTGAAGCTTTCTTT. This sequence encodes CASSSGQVRGTEAFF. V and J are TRBV5-4 and TRBJ1-1, with 7 positions matching TRBD1. The CDR3 consists of 15 residues. CDR1 is SGHNT and CDR2 is YYREEE in the germline V gene (reference sequence). V was clipped by 3 bases and J by 5 bases; unmatched bases: 10.

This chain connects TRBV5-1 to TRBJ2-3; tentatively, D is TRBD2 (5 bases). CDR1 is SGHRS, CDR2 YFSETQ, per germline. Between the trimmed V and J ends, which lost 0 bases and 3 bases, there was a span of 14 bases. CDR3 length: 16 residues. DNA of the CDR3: TGCGCCAGCAGCTTGGGGTCTACCACGGGGACAGATACGCAGTATTTT. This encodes CASSLGSTTGTDTQYF.

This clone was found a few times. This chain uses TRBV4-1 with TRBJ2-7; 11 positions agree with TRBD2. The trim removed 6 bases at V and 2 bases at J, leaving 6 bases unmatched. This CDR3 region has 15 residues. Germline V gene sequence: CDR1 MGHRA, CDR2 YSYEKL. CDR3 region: CASRYGTSGTYEQYF. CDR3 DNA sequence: TGCGCCAGCAGATACGGGACTAGCGGCACCTACGAGCAGTACTTC.

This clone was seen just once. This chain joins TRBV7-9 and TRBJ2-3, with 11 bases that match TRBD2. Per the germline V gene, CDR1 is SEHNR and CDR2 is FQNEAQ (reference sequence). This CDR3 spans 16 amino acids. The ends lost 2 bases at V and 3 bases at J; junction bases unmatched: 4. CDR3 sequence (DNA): TGTGCCAGCAGCTTATCTACTAGCGGGAGAACAGATACGCAGTATTTT. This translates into CASSLSTSGRTDTQYF.

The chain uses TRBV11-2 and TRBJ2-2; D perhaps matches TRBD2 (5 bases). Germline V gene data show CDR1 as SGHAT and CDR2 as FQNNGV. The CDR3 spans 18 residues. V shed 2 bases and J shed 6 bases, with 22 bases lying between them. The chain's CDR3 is CASSLLRAVRGSAGELFF. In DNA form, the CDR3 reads TGTGCCAGCAGCTTATTGCGGGCCGTCCGGGGAAGCGCCGGGGAGCTGTTTTTT.